This T cell receptor (beta chain) was recovered during a study of T cells in Graves' hyperthyroidism and ophthalmopathy. Broader study findings: In the analysis, a 13 V-J model separated ophthalmopathy from stable hyperthyroidism.

Note on this clonotype: Its antigen is not identified. A much more abundant neighbour one base away suggests this may be a read error.

Amplification targeted TCR beta CDR3 regions from RNA transcripts. The study used the HTBI primer set for a first-round RT-PCR of the TCR CDR3. Using its own MiXCR run on the multiplex PCR reads, TCRdb lists one record per CDR3 protein. There are 600,000 or so distinct CDR3 sequences in the sample; 11% to 15% occur only once, and less than 9% lies in the top ten. Germline CDR1 reads MNHEY; CDR2 reads SVGAGI. The CDR3 is 16 amino acids. This receptor was taken from a woman between 18 and 29 years old with Graves' ophthalmopathy. The genes are TRBV6-5 and TRBJ2-7, with 10 bases fitting TRBD2. The sequencing sample was made of blood. Here the CDR3 reads CASSYSRLAGEYEQCF. CDR3 nucleotides: TGTGCCAGCAGTTACTCGAGGCTAGCGGGAGAATACGAGCAGTGCTTC.